This T cell receptor (beta chain) came from a study of patients and donors after allogeneic stem cell transplantation. TCRdb ran MiXCR on the RT-PCR reads and lists one entry per CDR3 protein. The sample records 15,000 to 20,000 distinct CDR3 sequences, 25% to 30% being singletons. The V and J ends lost 3 bases and 3 bases, in that order; junction bases with no gene match: 4. This CDR3 comprises 15 residues. The V gene's germline CDR1 is KGHDR and CDR2 SFDVKD. The sequence derives from a human donor who was either an allogeneic HSCT recipient or a stem cell or donor lymphocyte infusion donor (not recorded which). It is not recorded whose cells these are; they may come from a transplant donor. The gene calls are TRBV24-1 and TRBJ2-1; 7 positions agree with TRBD1. The specimen sequenced was blood, either unsorted or a sorted T cell fraction (not recorded which). CDR3 coding DNA: TGTGCCACCAGTGATCCGGGACAGAGCTACAATGAGCAGTTCTTC. This codes for CATSDPGQSYNEQFF.